Described below is a single T cell receptor (beta chain) sequence and its context. As processed by the authors: How many nucleated cells were present was estimated from reference gene primer amplification. The method was immunoSEQ multiplex PCR; TCRdb's version includes in-frame clones alone and lacks a portion of them. D and trimming come from the DNA, and the V and J calls and clone size come from that table. Here the sample spans tens of thousands of clones, around 68% being singletons. This entry is derived from a study of blood T cell repertoires in COVID-19. At the level of the study: Samples came from the United States, Italy and Spain, spanning acute and convalescent COVID-19. Sources were T cells, B-cell-depleted T cells, or PBMCs; the material itself was cDNA or gDNA.

V dropped 2 bases and J dropped 5 bases, with 12 bases sitting between them. The CDR3 extends over 15 amino acids. The V gene's germline CDR1 is SGHAT and CDR2 FQNNGV. This clonotype originated in a woman in her 70s with acute or convalescent COVID-19. Sequencing was carried out using peripheral blood. The gene calls are TRBV11-2 and TRBJ2-2; a possible D gene is TRBD2 (6 bases). For the CDR3, the DNA is TGTGCCAGCAGCTTACCGCTAGCGCGAACCGGGGAGCTGTTTTTT. This gives the protein CASSLPLARTGELFF. The full variable domain, completed using reference TRBV11-2 and TRBJ2-2, is EAGVAQSPRYKIIEKRQSVAFWCNPISGHATLYWYQQILGQGPKLLIQFQNNGVVDDSQLPKDRFSAERLKGVDSTLKIQPAKLEDSAVYLCASSLPLARTGELFFGEGSRLTVL.